These 18 T cell receptor beta chains came from one sample sequenced in a study of T cell responses to AZD1222 COVID-19 vaccine. TCRdb's copy holds only in-frame clones and misses some; the assay was immunoSEQ multiplex PCR. The table lists approximately 200,000 clones, more than 85% of them singletons. The material was peripheral blood, obtained 28 days after the second AZD1222 dose. The receptors were gathered from an adult who received the AZD1222 COVID-19 vaccine.

The gene calls are TRBV5-1 and TRBJ2-7; TRBD1 aligns across 10 bases. Trimming cost V 4 bases and J 5 bases; bases outside gene matches: 9. The length of the CDR3 is 15 residues. The germline gives CDR1 SGHRS, CDR2 YFSETQ. The CDR3 DNA reads as TGCGCCAGCAGCCCTGTCGAGACAGGGGGCCACGAGCAGTACTTC. It yields the protein CASSPVETGGHEQYF. The variable domain in full, with the rest retrieved from reference TRBV5-1 and TRBJ2-7, is KAGVTQTPRYLIKTRGQQVTLSCSPISGHRSVSWYQQTPGQGLQFLFEYFSETQRNKGNFPGRFSGRQFSNSRSEMNVSTLELGDSALYLCASSPVETGGHEQYFGPGTRLTVT.

The chain combines TRBV21-1 with TRBJ1-5. TRBV21-1 is reported as a pseudogene. This CDR3 region has 16 residues. DNA of the CDR3: TGTGCCAGCAGAAGAGGGGGGCGCGGGAGCAATCAGCCCCAGCATTTT. Translating it yields CASRRGGRGSNQPQHF.

In this sample, this clone turned up once. The CDR3 region has the DNA TGTGCCAGCAGTTTAGAGGGGCGATGGGAAAAACTGTTTTTT. Translated: CASSLEGRWEKLFF. The chain uses TRBV28 and TRBJ1-4; a weak D match, TRBD1 (5 bases). The V and J ends lost 2 bases and 8 bases respectively, with 12 bases between them. The CDR3 spans 14 residues. The germline V gene encodes CDR1 MDHEN and CDR2 SYDVKM.

The chain joins TRBV19 to TRBJ1-5; D remains unclear. This CDR3 region has 16 residues. V shed 6 bases and J shed 6 bases, with 21 bases lying between them. Germline V gene lookup returns CDR1 LNHDA and CDR2 SQIVND (reference sequence). The DNA for the CDR3 is TGTGCCAGTAGGGTTGGGCCAGACCCAACGACTCAGCCCCAGCATTTT. Its translation is CASRVGPDPTTQPQHF.

The rearrangement joins TRBV5-1 to TRBJ2-3; 9 bases are a match to TRBD2. The CDR3 is made up of 17 amino acids. Germline V CDR1 and CDR2: SGHRS, YFSETQ. The trim removed 1 base at V and 2 bases at J, leaving 8 bases unmatched. The CDR3 is CASSLNAGTSLTDTQYF. In DNA, the CDR3 is TGCGCCAGCAGCTTGAACGCCGGGACTAGCCTCACAGATACGCAGTATTTT.

The chain couples TRBV7-3 to TRBJ1-1; D is uncertain. This CDR3 contains 14 residues. V was pared by 2 bases and J by 0 bases, with 7 bases between. Looked up from germline, CDR1 is SGHTA and CDR2 is FQGTGA. Here the CDR3 reads CASSLEGLNTEAFF. CDR3 nucleotides: TGTGCCAGCAGCTTAGAAGGCCTGAACACTGAAGCTTTCTTT.

The gene calls are TRBV11-2 and TRBJ2-4; 11 bases are shared with TRBD2. The trim removed 5 bases at V and 6 bases at J, leaving 3 bases unmatched. This CDR3 spans 14 amino acids. CDR1 is SGHAT and CDR2 is FQNNGV in the germline V gene. Here the CDR3 DNA reads TGTGCCAGCAGCCCCGGGACTAGCGGAAACATTCAGTACTTC. This sequence encodes CASSPGTSGNIQYF.

The chain couples TRBV24-1 to TRBJ2-1, with 11 bases that match TRBD2. CDR1 is KGHDR and CDR2 is SFDVKD in the germline V gene. The V segment lost 3 bases and the J segment 7 bases; nucleotides outside the gene matches: 13. CDR3 length equals 18 residues. CDR3 in amino acids: CATSDVARGSGRGNEQFF. The CDR3, as DNA: TGTGCCACCAGTGATGTGGCCCGGGGTAGCGGGAGGGGTAATGAGCAGTTCTTC.

This chain uses TRBV9 with TRBJ2-1; 13 bases match TRBD2. This CDR3 is 16 amino acids long. CDR1 is SGDLS, CDR2 YYNGEE, per germline. V lost 6 bases and J lost 4; bases outside the gene matches: 7. DNA of the CDR3: TGTGCCAGCAACGAACTAGCGGGAGGGACTTACAATGAGCAGTTCTTC. Its protein product is CASNELAGGTYNEQFF.

The V call is TRBV3-1 (or the pseudogene TRBV3-2), the J call TRBJ2-7; D may be TRBD1 or TRBD2 (6 bases each). Trimming pared 4 bases from V and 7 bases from J, leaving 23 bases between. This CDR3 is built from 16 residues. Germline CDR1 and CDR2: LGHDT and YNNKEL (reference sequence). The CDR3 bases are TGTGCCAGCAGCCTGGAGGGGACGCTCCTTCAGGGGGAGCAGTACTTC. It specifies CASSLEGTLLQGEQYF.

The rearrangement links TRBV28 to TRBJ2-5; D ambiguous. Germline CDR1 is MDHEN and CDR2 is SYDVKM. Trimming stripped 3 bases from V and 4 bases from J, with 6 bases between. This CDR3 is built from 12 residues. The chain's CDR3 is CASSFGPETQYF. CDR3 DNA sequence: TGTGCCAGCAGTTTTGGACCAGAGACCCAGTACTTC.

The chain uses TRBV4-1 and TRBJ1-1; D is undetermined. Germline assignment: CDR1 MGHRA and CDR2 YSYEKL. V lost 4 bases to trimming and J lost 5 bases, with 14 bases between them. The CDR3 consists of 14 residues. DNA for the CDR3: TGCGCCAGCAGCCCTTATCGGATGAGGACTGAAGCTTTCTTT. Translated, it gives CASSPYRMRTEAFF.

The chain links TRBV6-6 to TRBJ2-1; TRBD2 matches at 10 bases. Germline trimming cut 6 bases from V and 7 bases from J; bases unmatched to any gene: 6. CDR1 is MNHNY and CDR2 is SVGAGI in the germline V gene (reference sequence). This CDR3 is built from 14 residues. CDR3 loop: CASSLPSGRNEQFF. For the CDR3, the DNA is TGTGCCAGCAGCCTACCTAGCGGGAGAAATGAGCAGTTCTTC.

The J gene is TRBJ2-5, the V gene TRBV7-2; the D call may be TRBD1 or TRBD2 (5 bases each). Germline V gives CDR1 SGHTA, CDR2 FQGNSA. Trimming shortened V by 2 bases and J by 5 bases, and 15 bases separated the two germline ends. CDR3 size: 15 residues. The CDR3 region has the DNA TGTGCCAGCAGCTTACAACCGGGACCTCGGGAGACCCAGTACTTC. It yields the protein CASSLQPGPRETQYF.

The chain links TRBV15 to TRBJ1-6; D unresolved. The CDR3 is 14 residues long. The germline gives CDR1 LNHNV, CDR2 YYDKDF (reference sequence). V lost 7 bases and J 7 bases, leaving 14 bases between the germline ends. The CDR3 region has the DNA TGTGCCACCACCCGTAGCAGGAAGAATTCACCCCTCCACTTT. This encodes CATTRSRKNSPLHF.

The chain has TRBV27 and TRBJ2-3; 11 nucleotides agree with TRBD2. This CDR3 comprises 19 residues. J was trimmed by 0 bases and V by 3 bases; bases with no gene match: 11. Germline lookup yields CDR1 MNHEY and CDR2 SMNVEV (reference sequence). This CDR3 is CASSFSGFGTSGSTDTQYF. CDR3 DNA: TGTGCCAGCAGTTTCAGCGGGTTCGGGACTAGCGGAAGCACAGATACGCAGTATTTT.

The V gene is TRBV19, the J gene TRBJ2-6; D is possibly TRBD2 (6 bases). Trimming removed 0 bases from V and 3 bases from J, with 9 bases in between. CDR3 size: 16 residues. Germline CDR1 LNHDA, CDR2 SQIVND (reference sequence). The CDR3: CASSIEAGLGANVLTF. CDR3 DNA sequence: TGTGCCAGTAGTATAGAGGCGGGGCTTGGGGCCAACGTCCTGACTTTC. The whole variable domain, filled in from reference TRBV19 and TRBJ2-6, reads DGGITQSPKYLFRKEGQNVTLSCEQNLNHDAMYWYRQDPGQGLRLIYYSQIVNDFQKGDIAEGYSVSREKKESFPLTVTSAQKNPTAFYLCASSIEAGLGANVLTFGAGSRLTVL.

This clone has only one observation. The V call is TRBV6-5, the J call TRBJ2-3, with TRBD2 matching 10 bases. Germline CDR1 MNHEY, CDR2 SVGAGI. The length of the CDR3 is 15 residues. V shed 7 bases and J 0 bases; nucleotides not matched to a gene: 4. The CDR3 nucleotides are TGTGCCAGCACCTCTAGCGGGGGTAGCACAGATACGCAGTATTTT. Amino acid sequence: CASTSSGGSTDTQYF.